This entry concerns a single TCR beta chain. This CDR3 has 17 residues. Per germline, CDR1 SEHNR and CDR2 FQNEAQ (reference sequence). V was pared by 1 base and J by 0 bases, with 13 bases between. The sample belongs to a study of T-cell reconstitution after alpha-beta-depleted transplantation in children. A library of TCRbeta sequences, prepared with unique molecular identifiers, was generated. Each CDR3 protein gets one entry after TCRdb re-called the PCR reads with MiXCR. Here the sample spans approximately 590,000 distinct CDR3 sequences, roughly a tenth being singletons. The chain employs TRBV7-9 and TRBJ2-4; the D is unclear. Specimen: PBMCs from the stem cell graft donor, collected from the stem cell graft. This receptor was identified in a human donor who donated a stem cell graft to a child with acute myeloid leukemia. CDR3 nucleotides: TGTGCCAGCAGCTTAGATAGGACCAAACTAGCCAAAAACATTCAGTACTTC. As protein: CASSLDRTKLAKNIQYF.